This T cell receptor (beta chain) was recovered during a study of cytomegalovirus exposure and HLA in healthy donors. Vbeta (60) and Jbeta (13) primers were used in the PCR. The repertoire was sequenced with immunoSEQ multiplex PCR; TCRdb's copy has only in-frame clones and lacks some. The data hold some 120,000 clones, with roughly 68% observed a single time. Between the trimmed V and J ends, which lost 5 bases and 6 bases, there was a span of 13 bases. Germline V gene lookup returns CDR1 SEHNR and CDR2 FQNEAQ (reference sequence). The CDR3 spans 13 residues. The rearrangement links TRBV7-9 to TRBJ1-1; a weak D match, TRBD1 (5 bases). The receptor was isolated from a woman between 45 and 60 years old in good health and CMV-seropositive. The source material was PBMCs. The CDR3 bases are TGTGCCAGCAGCCCCTGGCCGGGGGCTGAAGCTTTCTTT. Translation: CASSPWPGAEAFF.